This record covers a single T cell receptor beta chain. Its target antigen remains unknown. No much larger clonotype is one base removed from it; base qualities were not supplied. CD8 naive samples were obtained by positive selection for CCR7 among CD45RO-negative cells, yielding a CD45RA+CCR7+ population from which TemRA cells were excluded. The donors were healthy, HIV-negative adults who had no recently reported acute infections or vaccinations. All donors were Caucasian adults living in Nashville, Tennessee, USA. Blood was collected by leukapheresis, and PBMCs were isolated by Ficoll-Histopaque density gradient centrifugation and then cryopreserved in liquid nitrogen vapor phase. Analytical flow cytometry was used to check the purity and quantity of every magnetically sorted T cell population. Genomic DNA was isolated from each sorted fraction and quantified by UV absorbance on a Nanodrop 2000c.

The data are from a study of shared clonotypes between healthy human individuals (TCRdb year 2020). Concerning the study at large: The cohort included a few men and a couple of women between 18 and 49 years of age. Per donor, three plates each were used for CD4 naive and CD4 memory, two for CD8 naive, and one for CD8 memory. To estimate repertoire size and how much clonotype sharing occurs between individuals, the study deeply sequenced the blood TCR repertoires of five healthy adults. Libraries were prepared and TCR repertoires were sequenced by different laboratories using diverse techniques, in order to increase sequencing depth and limit assay-specific biases. Per donor, leukapheresis produced somewhere between about 0.9 and 9.5 billion PBMCs.

Using the deep immunoSEQ assay, multiplex PCR amplified TCR CDR3 regions from genomic DNA. For each cell subset, the extracted genomic DNA was distributed evenly across all wells of several immunoSEQ 96-well plates, and each plate served as one replicate. For sorted subsets, approximately 190 ng genomic DNA, equal to 30,000 to 35,000 T cell genomes, was loaded into each replicate PCR. Purified libraries were measured with a Qubit 3.0 fluorometer, size-checked on a Bioanalyzer 2100, and measured again with the KAPA Library Quantification kit. Every immunoSEQ 96-well plate was sequenced on a separate single-read 150-cycle Illumina NextSeq 550 flow cell. Turning to the authors' computational methods: Because the immunoSEQ output included only junctional sequences and no quality scores, the filtering could not be the same as the filtering used for full-length reads. To assign V/J genes and CDR3, sequences were annotated using PyIR, a Python wrapper for IgBLAST v1.9, with IMGT germline references. Reads with weak V/J assignments (E-value above 1e-6), missing CDR3, stop codons, out-of-frame junctions, or ambiguous translated residues were removed. V3J clonotypes were defined as sequences sharing the same inferred V gene, J gene, and CDR3 amino acid sequence. Percentage overlap between repertoires was calculated by dividing the number of shared unique clonotypes by the size of the smaller repertoire. Richness of each repertoire was evaluated using RTK rarefaction, the Chao1 estimator, and Recon v2.1 estimates of unobserved clonotypes. For all TCRbeta clonotypes obtained by the gDNA method from four donors, generation probabilities were computed with OLGA. Here the immuneACCESS table is served through TCRdb, limited to in-frame sequences with V and J called. Missing clones are a known gap in these copies; in checked studies unresolved V genes cover under half, and the rest lacks a known reason. V, J and clone size are those of that table, while D and trimming were read from the DNA. The sample table lists some 1,900,000 clones, around 96% of them with a count of one. The ten largest clones take up under 1.5% of the sample.

Overall study outcomes, separate from this receptor: Rarefaction of sorted-subset datasets indicated incomplete sequencing despite the large sequencing depth. Sampling was restricted to blood, and TCR repertoires in tissue are likely to differ from TCR repertoires in blood. Naive subsets generally had larger estimated clonotype richness than memory subsets. When a few donors were compared, the shared fraction of clonotypes was 5% to 6.5% for naive CD4, 3.5% to 4% for naive CD8, more than 2% for memory CD4, and 0.4% for memory CD8. Pairwise subsampling led to the expectation that sequencing depth would affect the degree of clonotype sharing among donors. Higher generation probabilities were observed for clonotypes shared by all four sorted-subset donors than for non-shared clonotypes. Because the study included only a small number of donors, the genetic and exposure-history diversity represented was limited.

This clonotype was obtained from a man aged 18 to 29 in good health. The specimen sequenced was naive CD8+ T cells sorted from blood. The meaning of the sample's cell subset or site label: CD45RA+CCR7+.

The DNA reads TGTGCCAGCAGCTTAGCGGCGCCTAGCGGGGTGCAGTACGAGCAGTACTTC. This codes for CASSLAAPSGVQYEQYF. The chain is encoded by TRBV11-2 joined to TRBJ2-7, and 9 junction bases match TRBD2. From the cysteine through the phenylalanine, the CDR3 covers 17 amino acids. The only DNA kept is the CDR3, 51 bases in frame from the first base. V is cut back by 1 base and J by 4 bases, with 11 bases in the junction unmatched. CDR1 and CDR2, per the germline V gene, are SGHAT and FQNNGV.